The 10 T cell receptor beta chains in this list originate from one sample, sequenced in a study of CD8+CD57+ T cells in acquired aplastic anemia. The study's findings and limits: Among patients, CD8+CD57+ cells displayed less diversity than the total CD4+ and CD8+ pools did.

Profiling of TCR beta VDJ combinations and CDR3 sequences used genomic DNA as template. TCRdb re-analysed the reads in MiXCR, keeping a single row per CDR3 protein. The data show approximately 21,000 distinct CDR3 sequences, 30% to 50% seen once. An expansion of CD8+CD57+ cells by flow cytometry had been shown in patients chosen for sequencing. No cognate antigen is known for these TCRs. Sample: CD8+CD57+ T cells sorted from PBMCs. Subset defined: bead-enriched CD8+CD57+ effector memory T cells from SAA patients. The receptors shown here come from a human donor with aplastic anemia.

The genes are TRBV20-1 and TRBJ2-7, with 9 bases fitting TRBD1. The V segment lost 6 bases and the J segment 2 bases; nucleotides outside the gene matches: 8. The CDR3 has 14 amino acids. Germline CDR1 reads DFQATT; CDR2 reads SNEGSKA (reference sequence). CDR3 coding DNA: TGCAGTGCGTGCTGGGACAGGGAGACCTACGAGCAGTACTTC. Its protein product is CSACWDRETYEQYF.

V gene TRBV19 combines with J gene TRBJ2-3, with D uncertain. The CDR3 runs 14 residues. Germline assignment: CDR1 LNHDA and CDR2 SQIVND (reference sequence). V dropped 0 bases and J dropped 6 bases, with 10 bases sitting between them. CDR3 nucleotide sequence: TGTGCCAGTAGTATAGAGGCGACACGCGATACGCAGTATTTT. This encodes CASSIEATRDTQYF. Full variable domain (remainder filled in from reference TRBV19 and TRBJ2-3): DGGITQSPKYLFRKEGQNVTLSCEQNLNHDAMYWYRQDPGQGLRLIYYSQIVNDFQKGDIAEGYSVSREKKESFPLTVTSAQKNPTAFYLCASSIEATRDTQYFGPGTRLTVL.

The table lists this clonotype with a count of one. This chain connects TRBV4-1 to TRBJ2-7, with D perhaps matching TRBD1 or TRBD2 (5 bases each). Germline lookup yields CDR1 MGHRA and CDR2 YSYEKL. The V end lost 0 bases, the J end lost 7 bases, and 19 bases lay between the germline ends. The CDR3 extends over 16 amino acids. The CDR3 loop reads CASSQDWDRAHLEQYF. The CDR3 DNA follows: TGCGCCAGCAGCCAAGATTGGGACCGCGCCCACTTGGAGCAGTACTTC.

The chain employs TRBV6-6 and TRBJ2-7, with D possibly TRBD1 on 6 matching bases. Per germline, CDR1 MNHNY and CDR2 SVGAGI (reference sequence). This CDR3 region has 16 residues. Trimming took off 0 bases at V and 6 bases at J, with 18 bases between the two ends. DNA for the CDR3: TGTGCCAGCAGTTACTCACCGGGACACCAAACGGGCGAGCAGTACTTC. Translation: CASSYSPGHQTGEQYF.

This clonotype was detected only a few times. This chain links TRBV7-8 with TRBJ2-1; a possible D gene is TRBD2 (5 bases). The CDR3 runs 16 residues. Trimming shortened V by 1 base and J by 0 bases, and 10 bases separated the two germline ends. Germline CDR1 is SGHVS and CDR2 is FQNEAQ. CDR3 nucleotides: TGTGCCAGCAGCTTAGTTGGGAGCCTCTCCTACAATGAGCAGTTCTTC. This encodes CASSLVGSLSYNEQFF. The full variable domain, its missing parts supplied by reference TRBV7-8 and TRBJ2-1, is GAGVSQSPRYKVAKRGQDVALRCDPISGHVSLFWYQQALGQGPEFLTYFQNEAQLDKSGLPSDRFFAERPEGSVSTLKIQRTQQEDSAVYLCASSLVGSLSYNEQFFGPGTRLTVL.

The rearrangement joins TRBV7-4 to TRBJ2-3, with D perhaps TRBD1 or TRBD2 (8 bases each). CDR1 and CDR2 (germline): SGHVT, SQSDAQ. V was shortened by 7 bases and J by 0 bases, with 23 bases between the two germline ends. The CDR3 is 18 residues long. The CDR3 here is CASNTAGGRGRSTDTQYF. The CDR3 DNA reads TGTGCCAGCAACACCGCAGGGGGCCGCGGGAGGAGCACAGATACGCAGTATTTT.

The chain carries TRBV11-2 and TRBJ2-7; 9 bases line up with TRBD1. Per the germline V gene, CDR1 is SGHAT and CDR2 is FQNNGV. V lost 4 bases to trimming and J lost 5 bases; unmatched junction nucleotides: 12. The CDR3 has 16 amino acids. The CDR3, as DNA: TGTGCCAGCAGCTCACCCCCCGGGACAGGGTTCCACGAGCAGTACTTC. The encoded protein is CASSSPPGTGFHEQYF.

This chain links TRBV2 with TRBJ1-3; D gene ambiguous. The germline gives CDR1 SNHLY, CDR2 FYNNEI. This CDR3 spans 14 amino acids. V was trimmed by 6 bases and J by 1 base, leaving 10 bases between them. This chain's CDR3 is CASRGSGSGNTIYF. The DNA of the CDR3 is TGTGCCAGCAGGGGGAGCGGTTCTGGAAACACCATATATTTT.

The sample holds a few counts of this clonotype. The V call is TRBV7-8, the J call TRBJ2-7; TRBD2 agrees at 10 bases. The CDR3 has 17 residues. J gave up 0 bases and V 5 bases, and 10 bases lay outside the gene matches. Germline loops: CDR1 SGHVS, CDR2 FQNEAQ. CDR3 sequence: CASSAPSRLAGSYEQYV. The DNA of the CDR3 is TGTGCCAGCAGCGCACCATCCAGACTAGCGGGCTCCTACGAGCAGTACGTC.

The chain combines TRBV20-1 with TRBJ2-3; D remains unclear. The CDR3 length is 19 residues. Looked up from germline, CDR1 is DFQATT and CDR2 is SNEGSKA (reference sequence). The V and J ends lost 0 bases and 1 base respectively, with 23 bases between them. CDR3 residues: CSARDPPVSFFFGTDTQYF. DNA for the CDR3: TGCAGTGCTAGAGATCCCCCCGTTAGCTTTTTTTTTGGCACAGATACGCAGTATTTT.